A single sample gave rise to the 26 T cell receptor beta chains below, sequenced in a study of cytomegalovirus exposure and HLA in healthy donors. Researchers ran the PCR with 60 Vbeta and 13 Jbeta primers. Repertoires were generated with immunoSEQ multiplex PCR, while TCRdb's copy carries only in-frame clones and drops some. The sample lists some 150,000 clones, around four fifths seen once, with under 2% in the top ten. The sample comprised PBMCs. The receptors stem from a woman aged 35 to 49 in good health and CMV-seronegative.

CDR3 nucleotide sequence: TGTGCCAGCAGCTTTACTTTCCGGAACACTGAAGCTTTCTTT. Its translation is CASSFTFRNTEAFF. This chain joins TRBV5-4 and TRBJ1-1; D ambiguous. The V gene lost 2 bases and the J gene lost 1 base, with 9 bases spanning the gap. CDR3 length: 14 amino acids. CDR1 is SGHNT, CDR2 YYREEE, per germline (reference sequence).

This clone was seen only a few times. The chain employs TRBV7-2 and TRBJ1-3; tentative D call: TRBD1 (6 bases). Germline-derived CDR1 and CDR2 are SGHTA and FQGNSA. Trimming took 4 bases from V and 1 from J, leaving 8 bases between them. The CDR3 runs to 14 residues. The CDR3 spells CASSSGVSGNTIYF. Written as DNA, the CDR3 is TGTGCCAGCAGCTCAGGGGTTTCTGGAAACACCATATATTTT.

This rearrangement joins TRBV19 to TRBJ2-1, with 11 positions matching TRBD2. V shed 3 bases and J 4 bases; nucleotides not matched to a gene: 11. Germline CDR1 and CDR2: LNHDA and SQIVND (reference sequence). This CDR3 spans 18 amino acids. The DNA for the CDR3 is TGTGCCAGTAGTATGAGTCTAGCGGGAGGTAGGGGTTACAATGAGCAGTTCTTC. It encodes CASSMSLAGGRGYNEQFF.

This clone has just one count. The V call is TRBV9, the J call TRBJ2-3, with TRBD2 matching over 7 bases. Germline assignment: CDR1 SGDLS and CDR2 YYNGEE. The CDR3 has 16 amino acids. V lost 2 bases, J lost 4 bases, and 10 bases stayed unmatched. In DNA, the CDR3 is TGTGCCAGCAGCGTTGTCGGCGGGAGAGTCGCAGATACGCAGTATTTT. This encodes CASSVVGGRVADTQYF.

V and J are TRBV19 and TRBJ1-6; D is ambiguous. Germline V lookup: CDR1 LNHDA, CDR2 SQIVND (reference sequence). The CDR3 consists of 13 residues. The V and J ends lost 9 bases and 10 bases respectively, with 16 bases between them. CDR3 protein: CASTISGESPLHF. The DNA of the CDR3 is TGTGCCAGCACCATCAGCGGGGAATCACCCCTCCACTTT.

The gene calls are TRBV28 and TRBJ2-7; possible D gene TRBD2, 5 bases. The CDR3 runs 13 residues. The germline gives CDR1 MDHEN, CDR2 SYDVKM. Deletions cut 6 bases from V and 3 bases from J, with 12 bases between. CDR3 loop: CASSLIGGYEQYF. The CDR3 DNA reads as TGTGCCAGCAGCCTGATCGGAGGCTACGAGCAGTACTTC. Filled out from reference TRBV28 and TRBJ2-7, the complete variable domain reads DVKVTQSSRYLVKRTGEKVFLECVQDMDHENMFWYRQDPGLGLRLIYFSYDVKMKEKGDIPEGYSVSREKKERFSLILESASTNQTSMYLCASSLIGGYEQYFGPGTRLTVT.

This rearrangement joins TRBV10-2 to TRBJ2-5, with D perhaps matching TRBD2 (6 bases). This CDR3 has 15 amino acids. Trimming took 3 bases from V and 1 from J, leaving 12 bases between them. Germline assignment: CDR1 WSHSY and CDR2 SAAADI. The CDR3 loop is CASSETTGSQETQYF. The CDR3 nucleotides are TGCGCCAGCAGTGAAACTACCGGGAGCCAAGAGACCCAGTACTTC.

This clone has just a few counts. The chain couples TRBV7-8 to TRBJ2-7; 7 positions match TRBD1. The CDR3 is made up of 14 amino acids. From germline, CDR1 is SGHVS and CDR2 FQNEAQ. The V gene end was trimmed by 4 bases and the J gene end by 3 bases; junction bases not matched to a gene: 6. The CDR3 region is CASSSGTDLYEQYF. The CDR3 bases are TGTGCCAGCAGCTCTGGGACAGACCTCTACGAGCAGTACTTC.

The chain joins TRBV7-6 to TRBJ1-4; 9 bases line up with TRBD1. CDR3 length: 14 residues. Germline CDR1 is SGHVS and CDR2 is FNYEAQ. The V gene end was trimmed by 5 bases and the J gene end by 4 bases; junction bases not matched to a gene: 2. The CDR3 spells CASSKGQGNEKLFF. The CDR3 bases are TGTGCCAGCAGCAAGGGACAGGGTAATGAAAAACTGTTTTTT.

V gene TRBV2 combines with J gene TRBJ1-5, with D perhaps matching TRBD1 (6 bases). CDR1 is SNHLY and CDR2 is FYNNEI in the germline V gene. The V end lost 2 bases, the J end lost 4 bases, and 12 bases lay between the germline ends. CDR3 length equals 15 residues. CDR3 coding DNA: TGTGCCAGCAGTGAAAACAGGGTAACGAATCAGCCCCAGCATTTT. Protein product: CASSENRVTNQPQHF.

The genes are TRBV21-1 and TRBJ2-1; the table's TRBD2 call for D was not verified on the DNA. TRBV21-1 represents a pseudogene. The CDR3 totals 13 residues. The CDR3 nucleotides read TGTGCCACGGGGGTTTACCTATACAATGAGCAGTTCTTC. It encodes CATGVYLYNEQFF.

This chain joins TRBV28 and TRBJ2-1, with a weak D call TRBD1 (6 bases). V lost 1 base, J lost 1 base, and 23 bases lay in between. The CDR3 runs to 20 residues. The V gene's germline CDR1 is MDHEN and CDR2 SYDVKM. CDR3 amino acids: CASSLLVATSTGPSYNEQFF. The CDR3, as DNA: TGTGCCAGCAGTTTATTGGTCGCCACCTCTACAGGGCCTTCCTACAATGAGCAGTTCTTC.

This chain connects TRBV6-1 to TRBJ2-7; possibly TRBD1 for D (7 bases). CDR1 is MNHNS, CDR2 SASEGT, per germline. V gave up 4 bases and J gave up 3 bases, with 22 bases separating them. The length of the CDR3 is 17 residues. The CDR3 nucleotides are TGTGCCAGCAGTGCCAGAAGGAGGGACAGCTGGGGCTACGAGCAGTACTTC. It specifies CASSARRRDSWGYEQYF.

This sequence joins TRBV23-1 and TRBJ1-5; TRBD1 is a possible D gene (6 bases). TRBV23-1 is placed among ORFs of uncertain function. This CDR3 is built from 18 residues. Trimming took 0 bases from V and 4 from J, leaving 19 bases between them. DNA of the CDR3: TGCGCCAGCAGTCAATCGACAGGACGGGGCTTAAGGAATCAGCCCCAGCATTTT. It is translated as CASSQSTGRGLRNQPQHF.

A few counts support this clone. The J gene is TRBJ1-5, the V gene TRBV28; 7 bases match TRBD1. The CDR3 is 14 residues long. The V segment lost 6 bases and the J segment 3 bases; nucleotides outside the gene matches: 5. In germline, CDR1 is MDHEN, CDR2 SYDVKM. In DNA, the CDR3 is TGTGCCAGCAGCAGACAGGGATTCAATCAGCCCCAGCATTTT. It codes for CASSRQGFNQPQHF.

This rearrangement joins TRBV28 to TRBJ2-3; tentative D call: TRBD2 (6 bases). The V end lost 8 bases, the J end lost 5 bases, and 14 bases lay between the germline ends. CDR1 and CDR2 (germline): MDHEN, SYDVKM. The CDR3 consists of 13 residues. The DNA for the CDR3 is TGTGCCAGCTTGCGGGATGAGATAGATACGCAGTATTTT. It specifies CASLRDEIDTQYF.

Only one count was recorded for this clone. Other DNA sequences within the sample encode an identical CDR3. The V gene is TRBV7-7, the J gene TRBJ2-7, with a possible D match to TRBD2 (6 bases). Trimming left V 1 base short and J 1 base short, with 11 bases between. The length of the CDR3 is 15 residues. CDR1 and CDR2 (germline): SSHAT, FNYEAQ (reference sequence). CDR3 coding DNA: TGTGCCAGCAGCTTAGGGGCGGGGCCATCCTACGAGCAGTACTTC. Protein sequence: CASSLGAGPSYEQYF.

This clone was found many times. This sequence joins TRBV5-4 and TRBJ1-1; no clear D. This CDR3 region has 12 residues. In germline, CDR1 is SGHNT, CDR2 YYREEE (reference sequence). Between the trimmed V and J ends, which lost 2 bases and 3 bases, there was a span of 5 bases. The CDR3 sequence is CASSFYYTEAFF. In DNA form, the CDR3 reads TGTGCCAGCAGCTTTTACTACACTGAAGCTTTCTTT.

The chain uses TRBV28 and TRBJ1-1; TRBD1 matches at 9 bases. Looked up from germline, CDR1 is MDHEN and CDR2 is SYDVKM. The J segment lost 8 bases and the V segment lost 3 bases, leaving 10 bases of the junction unmatched. The CDR3 spans 15 residues. CDR3 residues: CASSFSGTGTPEAFF. The CDR3 nucleotides are TGTGCCAGCAGTTTTTCTGGGACAGGGACTCCGGAAGCTTTCTTT.

The chain uses TRBV27 and TRBJ2-3; D gene unclear. Germline assignment: CDR1 MNHEY and CDR2 SMNVEV (reference sequence). The CDR3 runs to 13 residues. V was trimmed by 4 bases and J by 1 base, leaving 6 bases between them. This CDR3 is CASSSRRTDTQYF. For the CDR3, the DNA is TGTGCCAGCAGTTCCCGTCGCACAGATACGCAGTATTTT.

V gene TRBV7-2 combines with J gene TRBJ2-1; D is perhaps TRBD1 (6 bases). Germline CDR1 reads SGHTA; CDR2 reads FQGNSA. V lost 1 base and J 8 bases, leaving 9 bases between the germline ends. The CDR3 covers 13 residues. The CDR3 nucleotides read TGTGCCAGCAGCTTAGTAGGGGGAGATGAGCAGTTCTTC. Protein: CASSLVGGDEQFF. Filled out from reference TRBV7-2 and TRBJ2-1, the complete variable domain reads GAGVSQSPSNKVTEKGKDVELRCDPISGHTALYWYRQSLGQGLEFLIYFQGNSAPDKSGLPSDRFSAERTGGSVSTLTIQRTQQEDSAVYLCASSLVGGDEQFFGPGTRLTVL.

The V call is TRBV7-9, the J call TRBJ2-7; D perhaps matches TRBD1 (6 bases). Germline V CDR1 and CDR2: SEHNR, FQNEAQ (reference sequence). V lost 0 bases, J lost 4 bases, and 13 bases lay in between. The CDR3 spans 15 residues. CDR3 amino acids: CASSLAQGRLYEQYF. The CDR3, as DNA: TGTGCCAGCAGCTTAGCGCAGGGGCGCTTGTACGAGCAGTACTTC. Full variable domain (remainder filled in from reference TRBV7-9 and TRBJ2-7): DTGVSQNPRHKITKRGQNVTFRCDPISEHNRLYWYRQTLGQGPEFLTYFQNEAQLEKSRLLSDRFSAERPKGSFSTLEIQRTEQGDSAMYLCASSLAQGRLYEQYFGPGTRLTVT.

This chain uses TRBV9 with TRBJ2-5, with 14 nucleotides matching TRBD2. J was trimmed by 2 bases and V by 0 bases; bases with no gene match: 3. The CDR3 is made up of 17 amino acids. From germline, CDR1 is SGDLS and CDR2 YYNGEE. CDR3 coding DNA: TGTGCCAGCAGCGTAGGGGGGACTAGCGGGAGACAAGAGACCCAGTACTTC. Its translation is CASSVGGTSGRQETQYF.

V usage is TRBV5-4 and J usage is TRBJ2-7, with 9 bases lining up with TRBD2. The CDR3 is 16 amino acids. Germline V CDR1 and CDR2: SGHNT, YYREEE (reference sequence). V gave up 2 bases and J gave up 2 bases; unmatched junction bases: 8. CDR3 residues: CASSFGELAGTYEQYF. CDR3 nucleotides: TGTGCCAGCAGCTTCGGGGAGCTAGCGGGAACCTACGAGCAGTACTTC. The complete variable domain, with remaining parts taken from reference TRBV5-4 and TRBJ2-7, reads ETGVTQSPTHLIKTRGQQVTLRCSSQSGHNTVSWYQQALGQGPQFIFQYYREEENGRGNFPPRFSGLQFPNYSSELNVNALELDDSALYLCASSFGELAGTYEQYFGPGTRLTVT.

This chain links TRBV29-1 with TRBJ2-1, with 7 nucleotides matching TRBD1. The CDR3 runs 15 residues. Germline V gene sequence: CDR1 SQVTM, CDR2 ANQGSEA. The V segment lost 6 bases and the J segment 7 bases; nucleotides outside the gene matches: 15. The CDR3 sequence is CSVGPGTVTWNEQFF. DNA for the CDR3: TGCAGCGTCGGTCCCGGGACAGTAACCTGGAATGAGCAGTTCTTC.

The chain couples TRBV5-1 to TRBJ2-1; 8 bases map to TRBD2. V shed 2 bases, J shed 5 bases, and the junction held 3 bases outside the gene matches. This CDR3 is 14 amino acids long. Germline V gene data show CDR1 as SGHRS and CDR2 as YFSETQ. The CDR3 loop reads CASSLKRENNEQFF. CDR3 nucleotides: TGCGCCAGCAGCTTAAAGCGGGAGAACAATGAGCAGTTCTTC.